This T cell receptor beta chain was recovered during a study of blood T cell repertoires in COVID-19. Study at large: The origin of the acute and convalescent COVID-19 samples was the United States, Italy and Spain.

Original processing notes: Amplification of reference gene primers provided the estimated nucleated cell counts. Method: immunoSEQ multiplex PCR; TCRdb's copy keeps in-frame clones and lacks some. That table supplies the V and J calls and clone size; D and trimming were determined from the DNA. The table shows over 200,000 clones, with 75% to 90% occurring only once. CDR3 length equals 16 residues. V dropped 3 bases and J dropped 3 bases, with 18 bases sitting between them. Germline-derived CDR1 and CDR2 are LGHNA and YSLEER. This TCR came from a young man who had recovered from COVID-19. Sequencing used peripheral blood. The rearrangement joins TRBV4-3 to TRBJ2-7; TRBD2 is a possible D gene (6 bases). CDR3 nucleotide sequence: TGCGCCAGCAGCCAGGCCTTTTCCGGGAGCTACTACGAGCAGTACTTC. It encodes CASSQAFSGSYYEQYF.